Below, 7 T cell receptor beta chains from the same sample are listed, as sequenced in a study of blood T cell repertoires in COVID-19. The method was immunoSEQ multiplex PCR; TCRdb's version includes in-frame clones alone and lacks a portion of them. The sample holds approximately 300,000 clones, 89% seen once. Sequencing was done on a sample of PBMCs or T cells enriched from blood (not recorded which). Receptors were obtained from a man in his sixties who had recovered from COVID-19.

This clone was recorded only once. This chain connects TRBV7-2 to TRBJ1-5; D uncertain. Germline-derived CDR1 and CDR2 are SGHTA and FQGNSA. The CDR3 sequence is 15 residues long. V lost 5 bases, J lost 2 bases, and 13 bases lay in between. The CDR3 spells CASSLQVYGNQPQHF. In nucleotides, the CDR3 is TGTGCCAGCAGCCTTCAGGTATATGGCAATCAGCCCCAGCATTTT.

J is TRBJ2-7 and V is TRBV19, with 10 positions matching TRBD2. Unmatched junction bases numbered 4, after V lost 4 bases and J lost 1 base. The CDR3 sequence is 15 residues long. Germline lookup yields CDR1 LNHDA and CDR2 SQIVND (reference sequence). The chain's CDR3 is CASSTWTSGSYEQYF. In DNA, the CDR3 is TGTGCCAGTAGTACCTGGACTAGCGGATCCTACGAGCAGTACTTC.

This chain joins TRBV6-5 and TRBJ1-2; TRBD1 matches 7 bases. Germline CDR1 and CDR2: MNHEY and SVGAGI. V lost 7 bases, J lost 4 bases, and 6 bases stayed unmatched. This CDR3 comprises 13 residues. The CDR3 DNA reads TGTGCCAGCACCTCGGGGACAGCCTATGGCTACACCTTC. It yields the protein CASTSGTAYGYTF.

The CDR3 here is CASSRAGGPMPLHF. The DNA of the CDR3 is TGTGCCAGCAGTCGGGCGGGGGGCCCGATGCCCCTCCACTTT. The chain links TRBV28 to TRBJ1-6; a possible D gene is TRBD1 (6 bases). CDR1 is MDHEN, CDR2 SYDVKM, per germline. The CDR3 has 14 residues. V shed 5 bases and J shed 13 bases, with 18 bases lying between them.

The chain carries TRBV19 and TRBJ2-1; no clear D. The germline V and J ends were trimmed by 0 bases and 3 bases, with 15 bases remaining between them. The CDR3 covers 17 residues. Germline assignment: CDR1 LNHDA and CDR2 SQIVND (reference sequence). The CDR3 spells CASSIDRVPYYYNEQFF. For the CDR3, the DNA is TGTGCCAGTAGTATAGATCGGGTCCCTTACTACTACAATGAGCAGTTCTTC.

The genes are TRBV19 and TRBJ2-7; 9 bases are a match to TRBD2. The V and J ends lost 4 bases and 3 bases, in that order; junction bases with no gene match: 7. The germline gives CDR1 LNHDA, CDR2 SQIVND (reference sequence). The CDR3 is 15 residues long. The CDR3 DNA is TGTGCCAGTAGTACATTAGCGGGAGCCAACTACGAGCAGTACTTC. This codes for CASSTLAGANYEQYF.

This clone was seen more than once but under ten times. V gene TRBV28 combines with J gene TRBJ1-5; 7 positions match TRBD1. There are 19 residues in the CDR3. The germline V gene has CDR1 MDHEN and CDR2 SYDVKM. Trimming cost V 4 bases and J 0 bases; bases outside gene matches: 15. The CDR3 protein is CASSSIKNRGGYSNQPQHF. In DNA form, the CDR3 reads TGTGCCAGCAGTTCCATAAAAAACAGGGGCGGTTATAGCAATCAGCCCCAGCATTTT.